The clone carrying this T cell receptor beta chain showed up many times. Unique molecular identifiers tagged the TCRbeta library. One entry per CDR3 protein, called by TCRdb with MiXCR from the PCR reads. Found here are some 220,000 distinct CDR3 sequences, about 9.2% of them singletons; the top ten hold approximately 5.9%. The data were obtained in a study of T-cell reconstitution after alpha-beta-depleted transplantation in children. The germline V gene encodes CDR1 SEHNR and CDR2 FQNEAQ (reference sequence). J was trimmed by 1 base and V by 6 bases; bases with no gene match: 4. The CDR3 runs to 14 residues.

The chain uses TRBV7-9 and TRBJ2-5; 8 bases are shared with TRBD1. The starting material was PBMCs from the stem cell graft donor, obtained from the stem cell graft. The TCR comes from a human donor who donated a stem cell graft to a child with acute lymphoblastic leukemia. In DNA, the CDR3 is TGTGCCAGCAGTTCCGGACAGGGCCAAGAGACCCAGTACTTC. Translating it yields CASSSGQGQETQYF.